This T cell receptor beta chain was documented in a study of cytomegalovirus exposure and HLA in healthy donors. Use of 60 Vbeta and 13 Jbeta primers characterized the PCR. The method was immunoSEQ multiplex PCR; TCRdb's version includes in-frame clones alone and lacks a portion of them. The data contain about 160,000 clones, more than 70% of them singletons. Trimming at V came to 6 bases and at J to 4 bases, leaving 3 bases not matched to a gene. The V gene's germline CDR1 is SNHLY and CDR2 FYNNEI. The CDR3 extends over 14 amino acids. Study-level points and caveats: An observed cluster of highly shared sequence variants was recorded as a likely sequencing artifact. Analyses of presence and absence presupposed an approximately uniform sequencing depth across donors. CMV antigen specificity was confirmed in vitro for a few CMV-associated chains.

With respect to this clone: As yet, its antigen is unknown.

The sequenced material came from PBMCs. The chain uses TRBV2 and TRBJ2-7, with 13 bases lining up with TRBD2. The origin of this receptor is a male donor in good health and CMV-seronegative. This chain's CDR3 is CASRPTSGGYEQYF. The CDR3 DNA is TGTGCCAGCAGGCCGACTAGCGGGGGGTACGAGCAGTACTTC.